This passage covers 17 T cell receptor beta chains from one sample sequenced in a study of cytomegalovirus exposure and HLA in healthy donors (dated by TCRdb to about 2017). To prepare the library, the immunoSEQ multiplex PCR assay was applied. In TCRdb, the immuneACCESS table is reduced to in-frame sequences with V and J assigned. These tables do not hold every clone; where another copy was compared, an unresolved V gene accounts for under half, and the others remain unexplained. This sample has some 98,000 clones in its table, and roughly 87% of those were observed once. Clones ranked in the top ten supply over 6% of the sample. Sample: PBMCs. All receptors derive from a young man in good health and CMV-seropositive.

The chain combines TRBV2 with TRBJ1-5, with a weak D call TRBD1 (5 bases). Trimming removed 6 bases from V and 4 bases from J, with 10 bases in between. Germline CDR1 and CDR2: SNHLY and FYNNEI. The CDR3 totals 13 residues. CDR3 sequence reads: CASRTAGNQPQHF. As DNA, the CDR3 is TGTGCCAGCAGGACAGCTGGGAATCAGCCCCAGCATTTT. Together with reference TRBV2 and TRBJ1-5, the CDR3 gives the full variable domain: EPEVTQTPSHQVTQMGQEVILRCVPISNHLYFYWYRQILGQKVEFLVSFYNNEISEKSEIFDDQFSVERPDGSNFTLKIRSTKLEDSAMYFCASRTAGNQPQHFGDGTRLSIL.

The chain combines TRBV11-1 with TRBJ1-5, with 10 bases aligning to TRBD1. The CDR3 spans 14 residues. Per the germline V gene, CDR1 is SGHAT and CDR2 is FQDESV (reference sequence). The ends lost 5 bases at V and 4 bases at J; junction bases unmatched: 2. The CDR3 protein is CASSPGQGNQPQHF. For the CDR3, the DNA is TGTGCCAGCAGCCCGGGACAGGGGAATCAGCCCCAGCATTTT.

V is TRBV5-1 and J is TRBJ1-1, with 7 bases lining up with TRBD1. The germline gives CDR1 SGHRS, CDR2 YFSETQ. V shed 0 bases, J shed 6 bases, and the junction held 11 bases outside the gene matches. The CDR3 extends over 16 amino acids. The CDR3 sequence: CASSLAGDRVDPEAFF. In DNA form, the CDR3 reads TGCGCCAGCAGCTTGGCCGGAGACAGGGTGGATCCTGAAGCTTTCTTT.

The chain carries TRBV6-1 and TRBJ1-1, with 10 bases matching TRBD1. CDR1 is MNHNS, CDR2 SASEGT, per germline. This CDR3 is built from 16 residues. V dropped 4 bases and J dropped 1; count of bases not matched to a gene: 6. CDR3 in DNA: TGTGCCAGCAGTGCCGGGACAGGGGTCCCGAACACTGAAGCTTTCTTT. This gives the protein CASSAGTGVPNTEAFF.

The rearrangement joins TRBV2 to TRBJ2-1; D ambiguous. V was pared by 2 bases and J by 0 bases, with 8 bases between. Germline CDR1 SNHLY, CDR2 FYNNEI. The CDR3 is 15 amino acids. The CDR3 protein is CASSESQSSYNEQFF. The DNA of the CDR3 is TGTGCCAGCAGTGAATCACAGAGCTCCTACAATGAGCAGTTCTTC. The full variable domain, rest sourced from reference TRBV2 and TRBJ2-1, is EPEVTQTPSHQVTQMGQEVILRCVPISNHLYFYWYRQILGQKVEFLVSFYNNEISEKSEIFDDQFSVERPDGSNFTLKIRSTKLEDSAMYFCASSESQSSYNEQFFGPGTRLTVL.

This chain connects TRBV4-3 to TRBJ2-3, with D tentatively TRBD2 (6 bases). CDR3 length: 18 amino acids. Germline V gene data show CDR1 as LGHNA and CDR2 as YSLEER. Trimming took off 1 base at V and 2 bases at J, with 19 bases between the two ends. The DNA of the CDR3 is TGCGCCAGCAGCCAAGGGCCTGGGACTCCCATTTACACAGATACGCAGTATTTT. It is translated as CASSQGPGTPIYTDTQYF.

This chain connects TRBV28 to TRBJ2-1; TRBD2 agrees at 10 bases. V lost 8 bases to trimming and J lost 9 bases; unmatched junction nucleotides: 4. Germline-derived CDR1 and CDR2 are MDHEN and SYDVKM. The CDR3 length is 12 residues. CDR3 coding DNA: TGTGCCAGCCTAGCGGGAGTCTTTGAGCAGTTCTTC. Translating it yields CASLAGVFEQFF.

The V call is TRBV5-1, the J call TRBJ2-3; maybe TRBD1 (7 bases). V dropped 4 bases and J dropped 6 bases, with 21 bases sitting between them. The germline V gene encodes CDR1 SGHRS and CDR2 YFSETQ. The CDR3 has 16 amino acids. The chain's CDR3 is CASSHAGRGEEDTQYF. The CDR3 region has the DNA TGCGCCAGCAGCCACGCGGGCAGGGGGGAGGAGGATACGCAGTATTTT.

This CDR3 is CASSPRQLGSGNTIYF. In DNA form, the CDR3 reads TGTGCCAGCAGCCCCCGACAGCTAGGCTCTGGAAACACCATATATTTT. The chain couples TRBV9 to TRBJ1-3; possibly TRBD1 for D (5 bases). V gave up 4 bases and J gave up 0 bases, with 14 bases separating them. This CDR3 has 16 amino acids. CDR1 is SGDLS, CDR2 YYNGEE, per germline.

The V call is TRBV10-3, the J call TRBJ1-2; TRBD1 agrees at 8 bases. Germline CDR1 and CDR2: ENHRY and SYGVKD. Trimming cost V 5 bases and J 7 bases; bases outside gene matches: 9. This CDR3 is 14 amino acids long. The CDR3 nucleotides are TGTGCCATCAGTAGGACAGGGAGGGATGTTGGCTACACCTTC. Its protein is CAISRTGRDVGYTF.

The rearrangement links TRBV10-3 to TRBJ2-7; 12 nucleotides align to TRBD1. This CDR3 spans 15 amino acids. Germline V gene lookup returns CDR1 ENHRY and CDR2 SYGVKD. J gave up 4 bases and V 0 bases, and 1 base lay outside the gene matches. The CDR3 DNA is TGTGCCATCAGTGAGTCGGGACAGGGGGCTTACGAGCAGTACTTC. It translates to CAISESGQGAYEQYF.

The gene calls are TRBV9 and TRBJ2-3; D not resolved. CDR1 and CDR2 (germline): SGDLS, YYNGEE. The ends were cut back, 0 bases at V and 4 bases at J, with 12 bases in the middle. The CDR3 totals 15 residues. The CDR3 region has the DNA TGTGCCAGCAGCGTAGAACTCAGCGCTCCAGATACGCAGTATTTT. Encoded protein: CASSVELSAPDTQYF.

The genes are TRBV18 and TRBJ1-5; 8 nucleotides agree with TRBD1. CDR3 length: 15 amino acids. Germline CDR1 reads KGHSH; CDR2 reads LQKENI. Trimming cost V 1 base and J 3 bases; bases outside gene matches: 2. The CDR3 here is CASSPRTGNNQPQHF. The CDR3 bases are TGTGCCAGCTCACCACGGACAGGGAACAATCAGCCCCAGCATTTT.

The chain's CDR3 is CASSRTQGAQGNTIYF. CDR3 in DNA: TGTGCCAGCAGTCGGACCCAAGGGGCTCAGGGAAACACCATATATTTT. The chain recombines TRBV6-6 with TRBJ1-3, with a possible D match to TRBD1 (5 bases). Germline values: CDR1 MNHNY, CDR2 SVGAGI (reference sequence). Trimming stripped 5 bases from V and 4 bases from J, with 18 bases between. This CDR3 spans 16 amino acids.

This clone was counted between two and nine times. The same CDR3 arises from other DNA sequences in this sample as well. This chain connects TRBV19 to TRBJ2-1, with 9 bases that match TRBD2. This CDR3 is 15 amino acids long. The germline gives CDR1 LNHDA, CDR2 SQIVND (reference sequence). V shed 4 bases, J shed 4 bases, and the junction held 5 bases outside the gene matches. For the CDR3, the DNA is TGTGCCAGTAGTAAGACTAGCGGAGATTACAATGAGCAGTTCTTC. It yields the protein CASSKTSGDYNEQFF.

V gene TRBV6-5 combines with J gene TRBJ1-1; 9 nucleotides align to TRBD1. The CDR3 length is 16 residues. The germline gives CDR1 MNHEY, CDR2 SVGAGI. The trim removed 2 bases at V and 0 bases at J, leaving 4 bases unmatched. The CDR3 nucleotides are TGTGCCAGCAGTTACACAGGGGGCTCGCTGAACACTGAAGCTTTCTTT. As protein: CASSYTGGSLNTEAFF.

This clone has a single count. The CDR3, as DNA: TGTGCCAGCTCAGATAACACCCCCTTCGGACTCCGGATCAACCACGACTACAATGAGCAGTTCTTC. Translation gives CASSDNTPFGLRINHDYNEQFF. The chain links TRBV7-3 to TRBJ2-1, with D tentatively TRBD2 (5 bases). V lost 8 bases and J lost 3, with 38 bases in between. Germline values: CDR1 SGHTA, CDR2 FQGTGA. The CDR3 contains 22 residues.